The next 18 T cell receptor beta chains were all read from a single sample in a study of T-cell reconstitution after alpha-beta-depleted transplantation in children. The TCRbeta library incorporated unique molecular identifiers. TCRdb passed the PCR reads through MiXCR, listing each CDR3 protein once. The sample contains a few hundred thousand distinct CDR3 sequences, roughly 17% of which appear only once. Specimen: PBMCs, mostly from graft donor cells, collected 360 days after TCRalphabeta/CD19-depleted stem cell transplant. Receptors were obtained from a boy under two years old who had a stem cell transplant for Wiskott-Aldrich syndrome, so the T cells may come from the graft donor.

The chain is built from TRBV29-1 and TRBJ2-5; 7 nucleotides match TRBD2. Germline lookup yields CDR1 SQVTM and CDR2 ANQGSEA. This CDR3 region has 17 residues. Losses at the gene ends were 7 bases for V and 3 bases for J; bases not matched to a gene: 20. CDR3 coding DNA: TGCAGCGCCCCCGTGGACCCCAGGGCAGCGGGAAAAGAGACCCAGTACTTC. Translation: CSAPVDPRAAGKETQYF.

The chain is built from TRBV20-1 and TRBJ2-5, with D uncertain. The V gene's germline CDR1 is DFQATT and CDR2 SNEGSKA (reference sequence). V lost 3 bases and J 2 bases, leaving 13 bases between the germline ends. The CDR3 extends over 14 amino acids. CDR3 in DNA: TGCAGTGCTAGCGTGCTGGCTAGACAAGAGACCCAGTACTTC. Protein: CSASVLARQETQYF.

The chain combines TRBV2 with TRBJ1-1; possible D gene TRBD1, 5 bases. Germline V gene data show CDR1 as SNHLY and CDR2 as FYNNEI. The CDR3 runs to 15 residues. V gave up 3 bases and J gave up 0 bases, with 11 bases separating them. This CDR3 is CASSEGQPVNTEAFF. The CDR3 bases are TGTGCCAGCAGTGAGGGGCAGCCAGTGAACACTGAAGCTTTCTTT.

V gene TRBV21-1 combines with J gene TRBJ2-5; TRBD1, the table's D call, was not compared with the DNA. TRBV21-1 is classified as a pseudogene. The CDR3 extends over 16 amino acids. The CDR3 bases are TGTGCCAGCAGCAAAGCGCCCCAGGGGGCCGGGAAGACCCAGTACTTC. As protein: CASSKAPQGAGKTQYF.

This sequence joins TRBV24-1 and TRBJ2-5; 10 nucleotides agree with TRBD1. Germline V lookup: CDR1 KGHDR, CDR2 SFDVKD. The CDR3 totals 13 residues. V lost 8 bases to trimming and J lost 3 bases; unmatched junction nucleotides: 2. In DNA form, the CDR3 reads TGTGCCACCACCGGGACAGGGGAAGAGACCCAGTACTTC. This translates into CATTGTGEETQYF.

The chain has TRBV11-3 and TRBJ2-1; D remains unclear. The CDR3 runs 13 residues. V lost 5 bases to trimming and J lost 0 bases, with 5 bases between them. Germline assignment: CDR1 SGHNT and CDR2 YENEEA. CDR3 coding DNA: TGTGCCAGCAGCCGTAACTCCTACAATGAGCAGTTCTTC. It yields the protein CASSRNSYNEQFF.

Notes on this clonotype: A read error may be the cause here, since a much bigger clone is one base away. This sequence joins TRBV29-1 and TRBJ2-1; TRBD1 agrees at 9 bases. The germline gives CDR1 SQVTM, CDR2 ANQGSEA. The CDR3 extends over 13 amino acids. The chain's CDR3 is CSVERDRDNEQLF. CDR3 DNA: TGCAGCGTTGAAAGGGACAGGGACAATGAGCAGCTCTTC.

This chain joins TRBV5-1 and TRBJ2-7; 9 positions agree with TRBD2. This CDR3 comprises 17 residues. Trimming took 4 bases from V and 2 from J; bases not matched to a gene: 13. Germline CDR1 and CDR2: SGHRS and YFSETQ. The CDR3 loop reads CASSHGLARGGAYEQYF. The CDR3 DNA sequence: TGCGCCAGCAGCCATGGACTAGCGAGGGGGGGAGCCTACGAGCAGTACTTC.

In this sample, this clonotype turned up a few times. V and J are TRBV6-6 and TRBJ2-3; no clear D gene. CDR3 length: 10 amino acids. Trimming took 2 bases from V and 14 from J, leaving 8 bases between them. Germline assignment: CDR1 MNHNY and CDR2 SVGAGI (reference sequence). The CDR3 DNA reads as TGTGCCAGCAGTTACACCATTCCGTATTTT. It codes for CASSYTIPYF.

The rearrangement links TRBV7-6 to TRBJ2-2, with 14 bases that match TRBD2. CDR1 and CDR2 (germline): SGHVS, FNYEAQ. CDR3 length: 21 amino acids. V was pared by 5 bases and J by 1 base, with 15 bases of the junction left unmatched. Here the CDR3 reads CASSPKSPGLAGARNTGELFF. The CDR3 DNA reads as TGTGCCAGCAGCCCAAAGTCCCCGGGACTAGCGGGAGCAAGGAACACCGGGGAGCTGTTTTTT.

V usage is TRBV3-1 and J usage is TRBJ2-1; 12 bases fit TRBD2. V lost 4 bases, J lost 9 bases, and 4 bases stayed unmatched. CDR1 is LGHDT, CDR2 YNNKEL, per germline (reference sequence). The CDR3 extends over 14 amino acids. The chain's CDR3 is CASSPSGGAAEQFF. The CDR3 nucleotides read TGTGCCAGCAGCCCTAGCGGGGGGGCCGCTGAGCAGTTCTTC.

CDR3 nucleotide sequence: TGTGCCAGCAGCTCAATAGCGGGAGGAGTTTCGGATGAGCAGTTCTTC. Translation gives CASSSIAGGVSDEQFF. The J gene is TRBJ2-1, the V gene TRBV5-4, with 10 bases identical to TRBD2. The CDR3 has 16 residues. CDR1 SGHNT and CDR2 YYREEE come from the germline V gene (reference sequence). V lost 3 bases and J lost 8; bases outside the gene matches: 11.

The V call is TRBV5-1, the J call TRBJ1-6; 7 bases fit TRBD1. The germline V gene encodes CDR1 SGHRS and CDR2 YFSETQ. Unmatched junction bases numbered 9, after V lost 4 bases and J lost 5 bases. The CDR3 is made up of 16 amino acids. The CDR3 region is CASSRGDSHNNSPLHF. Here the CDR3 DNA reads TGCGCCAGCAGCCGTGGGGACAGTCATAATAATTCACCCCTCCACTTT.

This clonotype has more than one count but fewer than ten. V is TRBV29-1 and J is TRBJ2-5, with D tentatively TRBD1 (5 bases). From germline, CDR1 is SQVTM and CDR2 ANQGSEA. The CDR3 length is 12 residues. V was pared by 3 bases and J by 7 bases, with 12 bases between. CDR3 nucleotides: TGCAGCGTTGAGGCAGAAAGGGGGACCCAGTACTTC. Amino acids: CSVEAERGTQYF.

The chain uses TRBV7-9 and TRBJ2-7, with TRBD1 matching 7 bases. The germline V gene has CDR1 SEHNR and CDR2 FQNEAQ (reference sequence). J was trimmed by 4 bases and V by 3 bases; bases with no gene match: 6. The CDR3 sequence is 14 residues long. CDR3 amino acids: CASSFIGGDYEQYF. The CDR3 bases are TGTGCCAGCAGCTTTATAGGGGGCGATTACGAGCAGTACTTC.

This clonotype was counted only a few times. The V gene is TRBV5-1, the J gene TRBJ2-5, with no clear D. The CDR3 has 13 residues. The germline CDR1 and CDR2 sequences are SGHRS and YFSETQ. V lost 0 bases to trimming and J lost 7 bases, with 10 bases between them. The CDR3 reads CASSLDSVRTQYF. The CDR3 DNA sequence: TGCGCCAGCAGCTTGGACAGCGTCCGGACCCAGTACTTC. The entire variable domain, with the rest obtained from reference TRBV5-1 and TRBJ2-5, is as follows: KAGVTQTPRYLIKTRGQQVTLSCSPISGHRSVSWYQQTPGQGLQFLFEYFSETQRNKGNFPGRFSGRQFSNSRSEMNVSTLELGDSALYLCASSLDSVRTQYFGPGTRLLVL.

V is TRBV25-1 and J is TRBJ2-5; D not certain. Germline V gives CDR1 MGHDK, CDR2 SYGVNS. Trimming took 2 bases from V and 1 from J, leaving 14 bases between them. This CDR3 contains 16 residues. The DNA of the CDR3 is TGTGCCAGCAGTGAAATGGGCGGTGGCACCCAAGAGACCCAGTACTTC. It codes for CASSEMGGGTQETQYF.

This clonotype came up a few times. The V and J genes are TRBV20-1 and TRBJ2-2; a possible D gene is TRBD2 (6 bases). The CDR3 is made up of 16 amino acids. V was trimmed by 6 bases and J by 6 bases, leaving 23 bases between them. CDR1 DFQATT and CDR2 SNEGSKA come from the germline V gene (reference sequence). CDR3 protein: CSANRGPGAGSGELFF. DNA for the CDR3: TGCAGTGCAAACCGAGGTCCGGGAGCCGGCTCCGGGGAGCTGTTTTTT.